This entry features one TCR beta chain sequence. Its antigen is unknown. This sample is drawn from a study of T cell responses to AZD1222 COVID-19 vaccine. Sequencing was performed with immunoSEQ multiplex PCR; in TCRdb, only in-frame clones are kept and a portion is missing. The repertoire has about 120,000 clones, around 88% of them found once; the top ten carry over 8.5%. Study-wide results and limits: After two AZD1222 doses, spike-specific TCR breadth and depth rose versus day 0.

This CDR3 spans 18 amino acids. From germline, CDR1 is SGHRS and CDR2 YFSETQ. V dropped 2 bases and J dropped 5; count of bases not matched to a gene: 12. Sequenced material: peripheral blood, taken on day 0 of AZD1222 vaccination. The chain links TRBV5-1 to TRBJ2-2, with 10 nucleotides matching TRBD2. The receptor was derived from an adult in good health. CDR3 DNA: TGCGCCAGCAGCTTAGGTTCTAGCGGGAGCTCTAGGACCGGGGAGCTGTTTTTT. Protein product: CASSLGSSGSSRTGELFF.